What follows are 20 T cell receptor beta chains derived from one specimen sequenced in a study of beta chain features in type 1 diabetes. The study reverse transcribed the entire isolated RNA, so it sequenced expressed TCRB transcripts. Using immunoSEQ multiplex PCR, the repertoire was profiled, and TCRdb retains in-frame clones only, with some absent. The repertoire has fewer than 900,000 clones, 15% to 20% of them found once; the top ten carry around 0.02%. The sample was naive CD4+ T cells from blood. The receptors were sampled from a woman aged 18 to 35 in good health.

The chain recombines TRBV14 with TRBJ1-3, with D uncertain. Germline assignment: CDR1 SGHDN and CDR2 FVKESK. The V end lost 0 bases, the J end lost 0 bases, and 12 bases lay between the germline ends. There are 17 residues in the CDR3. CDR3 sequence (DNA): TGTGCCAGCAGCCAAGATCATGGTGGGCCCTCTGGAAACACCATATATTTT. It translates to CASSQDHGGPSGNTIYF.

The chain is built from TRBV15 and TRBJ2-7, with 7 bases aligning to TRBD2. V lost 0 bases and J lost 1; bases outside the gene matches: 3. The CDR3 contains 15 residues. CDR1 and CDR2 from the germline V gene are LNHNV and YYDKDF (reference sequence). In nucleotides, the CDR3 is TGTGCCACCAGCAGAGAGACTAGCCCTTCCTACGAGCAGTACTTC. It translates to CATSRETSPSYEQYF.

This clone has a count of ten or more. The chain has TRBV23-1 and TRBJ2-7, with TRBD1 matching 9 bases. TRBV23-1 is designated an ORF whose function remains uncertain. V shed 7 bases and J 7 bases; nucleotides not matched to a gene: 11. This CDR3 is 14 amino acids long. The CDR3 region is CASTVRGTGWEQYF. Written as DNA, the CDR3 is TGCGCCAGCACGGTTCGAGGGACAGGGTGGGAGCAGTACTTC.

The V and J genes are TRBV11-2 and TRBJ2-7; no reliable D call. Per the germline V gene, CDR1 is SGHAT and CDR2 is FQNNGV. Deletions cut 4 bases from V and 6 bases from J, with 19 bases between. The CDR3 sequence is 15 residues long. CDR3 in amino acids: CASSSSTLFGGEQYF. CDR3 coding DNA: TGTGCCAGCAGCTCATCGACTCTCTTTGGTGGCGAGCAGTACTTC.

The CDR3 DNA follows: TGTGCCAGCAGCTTGAAGGGATGGACGGCTAATGAAAAACTGTTTTTT. As protein: CASSLKGWTANEKLFF. J is TRBJ1-4 and V is TRBV7-8; D not resolved. Looked up from germline, CDR1 is SGHVS and CDR2 is FQNEAQ. The CDR3 runs to 16 residues. The V end was cut by 3 bases, the J end by 3 bases, with 14 bases between.

This clone was counted a single time. V usage is TRBV2 and J usage is TRBJ2-2; no clear D gene. Trimming removed 6 bases from V and 5 bases from J, with 19 bases in between. The CDR3 length is 16 residues. The germline CDR1 and CDR2 sequences are SNHLY and FYNNEI. In nucleotides, the CDR3 is TGTGCCAGCAGCTCTCACCCACACCCAAGTACCGGGGAGCTGTTTTTT. Its translation is CASSSHPHPSTGELFF.

The sample holds one count of this clone. V usage is TRBV11-3 and J usage is TRBJ2-5, with D uncertain. Germline values: CDR1 SGHNT, CDR2 YENEEA. The ends were cut back, 0 bases at V and 3 bases at J, with 8 bases in the middle. The CDR3 covers 14 residues. CDR3: CASSLDLLEETQYF. The CDR3 coding sequence is TGTGCCAGCAGCTTAGATCTTCTGGAAGAGACCCAGTACTTC.

This clone appeared a few times. The chain joins TRBV5-1 to TRBJ2-1; 7 bases are shared with TRBD1. V lost 0 bases, J lost 5 bases, and 5 bases stayed unmatched. The CDR3 sequence is 15 residues long. CDR1 is SGHRS and CDR2 is YFSETQ in the germline V gene. The CDR3 nucleotides read TGCGCCAGCAGCTTGGCCGCAGGGGGTCACAATGAGCAGTTCTTC. As protein: CASSLAAGGHNEQFF.

The chain uses TRBV9 and TRBJ1-4; possible D gene TRBD1, 6 bases. V was cut by 0 bases and J by 6 bases, with 21 bases left in between. The germline CDR1 and CDR2 sequences are SGDLS and YYNGEE. There are 18 residues in the CDR3. CDR3 in amino acids: CASSVAEWGARDHEKLFF. DNA for the CDR3: TGTGCCAGCAGCGTAGCTGAATGGGGGGCCAGGGACCATGAAAAACTGTTTTTT.

J is TRBJ1-2 and V is TRBV5-6; the D is unclear. The CDR3 covers 15 residues. With 0 bases removed from V and 2 bases from J, the gap between germline ends came to 11 bases. From germline, CDR1 is SGHDT and CDR2 YYEEEE. CDR3 nucleotides: TGTGCCAGCAGCTTGGCCCTGGGTCAGAACTATGGCTACACCTTC. This encodes CASSLALGQNYGYTF.

In its sample, this clone was seen a few times. This chain joins TRBV7-2 and TRBJ2-5; D is unresolved. CDR3 length: 14 amino acids. V lost 4 bases and J lost 1, with 10 bases in between. Germline V gene sequence: CDR1 SGHTA, CDR2 FQGNSA. The CDR3 reads CASSSGRIQETQYF. DNA for the CDR3: TGTGCCAGCAGCTCCGGACGGATCCAAGAGACCCAGTACTTC.

This clone has only a few counts. The V call is TRBV28, the J call TRBJ1-2, with D perhaps TRBD1 (5 bases). This CDR3 region has 13 residues. With 6 bases removed from V and 4 bases from J, the gap between germline ends came to 12 bases. CDR1 and CDR2 from the germline V gene are MDHEN and SYDVKM. In nucleotides, the CDR3 is TGTGCCAGCAGGATACCGGGACTCTATGGCTACACCTTC. It translates to CASRIPGLYGYTF.

This clone was counted between two and nine times. This chain joins TRBV15 and TRBJ1-5; the D gene is possibly TRBD1 (5 bases). The germline gives CDR1 LNHNV, CDR2 YYDKDF (reference sequence). V was cut by 8 bases and J by 3 bases, with 11 bases left in between. The length of the CDR3 is 13 residues. CDR3 region: CATAPGHNQPQHF. In DNA form, the CDR3 reads TGTGCCACCGCACCAGGGCACAATCAGCCCCAGCATTTT. The full variable domain, in which reference TRBV15 and TRBJ1-5 provide the parts outside the CDR3, is DAMVIQNPRYQVTQFGKPVTLSCSQTLNHNVMYWYQQKSSQAPKLLFHYYDKDFNNEADTPDNFQSRRPNTSFCFLDIRSPGLGDTAMYLCATAPGHNQPQHFGDGTRLSIL.

The rearrangement joins TRBV7-9 to TRBJ2-3; D possibly matches TRBD1 or TRBD2 (5 bases each). Germline lookup yields CDR1 SEHNR and CDR2 FQNEAQ (reference sequence). The CDR3 has 16 residues. V lost 4 bases and J 3 bases, leaving 17 bases between the germline ends. Here the CDR3 reads CASSSRPGTFTDTQYF. CDR3 coding DNA: TGTGCCAGCAGCTCCCGTCCCGGGACGTTTACAGATACGCAGTATTTT.

This clone was detected only a few times. This chain links TRBV23-1 with TRBJ2-7, with D perhaps being TRBD1 or TRBD2 (5 bases each). TRBV23-1 is labeled an ORF, and its function is uncertain. Trimming removed 7 bases at V and 4 bases at J, with 20 bases between. The CDR3 sequence is 15 residues long. The CDR3 DNA is TGCGCCAGCAATAGCCAGAAGGGACGATCGTACGAGCAGTACTTC. Its translation: CASNSQKGRSYEQYF.

The chain combines TRBV29-1 with TRBJ2-7; a weak D match, TRBD1 (6 bases). This CDR3 comprises 12 residues. Between the trimmed V and J ends, which lost 7 bases and 3 bases, there was a span of 13 bases. The germline CDR1 and CDR2 sequences are SQVTM and ANQGSEA. The CDR3 DNA is TGCAGCGCTCGGACAGAGGGCTACGAGCAGTACTTC. As protein: CSARTEGYEQYF.

This clone was observed a handful of times. The chain carries TRBV7-9 and TRBJ2-2; TRBD1 matches at 7 bases. V lost 2 bases, J lost 2 bases, and 8 bases stayed unmatched. The CDR3 is 17 amino acids. Germline assignment: CDR1 SEHNR and CDR2 FQNEAQ (reference sequence). The CDR3 DNA is TGTGCCAGCAGCTTAAGGTTCGGGACAGAAAACACCGGGGAGCTGTTTTTT. Its translation: CASSLRFGTENTGELFF.

This sequence joins TRBV28 and TRBJ2-3; 7 nucleotides align to TRBD2. V gave up 8 bases and J gave up 3 bases; unmatched junction bases: 5. Germline V gene lookup returns CDR1 MDHEN and CDR2 SYDVKM. The CDR3 extends over 13 amino acids. The CDR3 loop is CASWGGLTDTQYF. The CDR3 DNA reads TGTGCCAGCTGGGGGGGTTTGACAGATACGCAGTATTTT.

The chain joins TRBV28 to TRBJ2-5; D gene ambiguous. The V end was cut by 5 bases, the J end by 4 bases, with 11 bases between. Germline values: CDR1 MDHEN, CDR2 SYDVKM. The CDR3 spans 13 residues. The CDR3 is CASSHPDVETQYF. The CDR3 nucleotides are TGTGCCAGCAGTCACCCGGACGTAGAGACCCAGTACTTC.

This clone was seen a handful of times. The genes are TRBV18 and TRBJ2-5, with no clear D. Deletions cut 3 bases from V and 5 bases from J, with 7 bases between. The CDR3 is 12 residues long. Per germline, CDR1 KGHSH and CDR2 LQKENI. DNA of the CDR3: TGTGCCAGCTCACCTGCTTTCGAGACCCAGTACTTC. Its translation is CASSPAFETQYF. Full variable domain (missing parts from reference TRBV18 and TRBJ2-5): NAGVMQNPRHLVRRRGQEARLRCSPMKGHSHVYWYRQLPEEGLKFMVYLQKENIIDESGMPKERFSAEFPKEGPSILRIQQVVRGDSAAYFCASSPAFETQYFGPGTRLLVL.